This T cell receptor (beta chain) was captured by sequencing in a study of T-cell reconstitution after alpha-beta-depleted transplantation in children. CDR3 length: 15 amino acids. The germline V gene encodes CDR1 KGHDR and CDR2 SFDVKD. V trimming: 4 bases; J trimming: 2 bases; junction bases outside the gene matches: 5. This clonotype was detected only a few times. Unique molecular identifiers tagged the TCRbeta library. MiXCR, applied by TCRdb to the PCR reads, yields one record per CDR3 protein. The sample has some 520,000 distinct CDR3 sequences, about 33% seen once; the top ten hold 2% to 3%. The sample in question was PBMCs from the stem cell graft donor, obtained from the stem cell graft. The receptor's source is a human donor who donated a stem cell graft to a child with aplastic anemia. This sequence joins TRBV24-1 and TRBJ2-3; 7 nucleotides align to TRBD1. This CDR3 reads CATSDWDSATDTQYF. CDR3 sequence (DNA): TGTGCCACCAGTGACTGGGACAGTGCCACAGATACGCAGTATTTT.